The source of this T cell receptor (beta chain) is a study of control samples from healthy donors and cancer patients. Generated by immunoSEQ multiplex PCR, the TCRdb table keeps only in-frame clones and is missing some. Among tens of thousands of clones listed, almost 90% were seen once. The V end was cut by 0 bases, the J end by 2 bases, with 8 bases between. The CDR3 length is 14 residues. Germline CDR1 and CDR2: MNHNY and SVGAGI (reference sequence). The sample taken for sequencing was PBMCs. This chain joins TRBV6-6 and TRBJ2-7; the D gene is possibly TRBD1 (5 bases). The TCR sequence derives from a man aged 60 to 69 with colorectal cancer. The CDR3 loop reads CASSYSQGTYEQYF. Here the CDR3 DNA reads TGTGCCAGCAGTTACTCGCAGGGTACCTACGAGCAGTACTTC.